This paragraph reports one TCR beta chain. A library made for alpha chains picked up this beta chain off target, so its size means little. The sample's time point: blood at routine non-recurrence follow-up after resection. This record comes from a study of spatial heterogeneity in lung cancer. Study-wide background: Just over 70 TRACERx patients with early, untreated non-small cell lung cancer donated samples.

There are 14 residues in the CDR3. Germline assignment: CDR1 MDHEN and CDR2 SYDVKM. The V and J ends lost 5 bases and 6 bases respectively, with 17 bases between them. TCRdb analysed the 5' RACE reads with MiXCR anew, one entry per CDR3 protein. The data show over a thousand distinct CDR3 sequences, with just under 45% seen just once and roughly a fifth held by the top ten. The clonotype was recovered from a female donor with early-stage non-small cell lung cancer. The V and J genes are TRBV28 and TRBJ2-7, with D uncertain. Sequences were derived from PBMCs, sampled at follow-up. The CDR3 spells CASSGSPLGLEQYF. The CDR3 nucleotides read TGTGCCAGCAGTGGCTCACCCTTGGGCCTCGAGCAGTACTTC.